This TCR beta chain was identified in a study of response to subunit inactivated influenza vaccine (dated by TCRdb to 2017 to 2018). Regarding the complete study: To follow how T cells responded to a trivalent subunit inactivated influenza vaccine, the researchers relied on deep quantitative profiling of the T cell receptor repertoire.

The CDR3 sequence holds 16 residues, the cysteine and phenylalanine included. The DNA shown is the 48-base CDR3, in frame from base 1. In the germline V gene, CDR1 corresponds to WSHSY and CDR2 to SAAADI. Trimming removed 7 bases from V and 1 base from J, leaving 19 bases between the germline ends. A note on this clonotype: Its antigen specificity is not known. Within one base of it there is no much larger clone, and no base qualities were kept.

Library construction relied on RT-PCR. Sequenced on an Illumina HiSeq 2500. TCRdb cleaned the public reads at Q25 with fastp, built clones with MiXCR and kept in-frame beta chains. Rows are unified per CDR3 protein, each entry keeping the most common DNA and genes. For this sample there are about 180,000 distinct CDR3 sequences; approximately 9.2% appear just once. The ten largest clones represent 11% of the sample. Beyond this particular receptor, the publication reports: The authors proposed that each seasonal influenza vaccination may bring in only a limited number of new T cells.

The sequencing here drew on non-naive T cells sorted from PBMCs, taken on the day of vaccination. In the paper's terms, the cell subset or site label means: memory T cell fraction. The TCR originated in a man in his fifties who received an inactivated influenza vaccine. Donor details come from another sample of the same person, matched by shared clones. The chain employs TRBV10-2 and TRBJ1-1; TRBD1 is a weak D gene call, 5 bases matching. The DNA is TGCGCCAGCAAGCGTTGGGACGCAGATAGGAACACTGAAGCTTTCTTT. Its protein product is CASKRWDADRNTEAFF.